One and the same sample provided the 10 T cell receptor beta chains below, sequenced in a study of spatial heterogeneity in lung cancer. Time point in this sample: blood at routine non-recurrence follow-up after resection. Researchers sequenced whole RNA taken from tumor, nontumor lung or frozen PBMC without sorting. One entry per CDR3 protein results from TCRdb running MiXCR on the 5' RACE reads. The table records around 110,000 distinct CDR3 sequences, over 9% of them present only once. The specimen comprised PBMCs, sampled at follow-up. Receptors were obtained from a male donor with early-stage non-small cell lung cancer.

This clonotype was picked up a small number of times. This chain joins TRBV19 and TRBJ2-7; 12 positions agree with TRBD1. Per the germline V gene, CDR1 is LNHDA and CDR2 is SQIVND (reference sequence). The ends lost 4 bases at V and 6 bases at J; junction bases unmatched: 13. This CDR3 comprises 17 residues. This chain's CDR3 is CASSKTSLGTGGLEQYF. CDR3 coding DNA: TGTGCCAGTAGTAAGACCTCCTTAGGGACAGGGGGCCTCGAGCAGTACTTC.

The gene calls are TRBV19 and TRBJ1-4, with 9 bases aligning to TRBD1. Germline-derived CDR1 and CDR2 are LNHDA and SQIVND (reference sequence). The CDR3 runs 14 residues. J was trimmed by 7 bases and V by 6 bases; bases with no gene match: 6. In DNA form, the CDR3 reads TGTGCCAGTAGACCGGGACAGGGTCTTGAAAAACTGTTTTTT. It encodes CASRPGQGLEKLFF.

This clonotype appeared many times. This rearrangement joins TRBV6-6 to TRBJ2-5; 9 bases map to TRBD2. J was trimmed by 2 bases and V by 7 bases; bases with no gene match: 14. Germline CDR1 reads MNHNY; CDR2 reads SVGAGI (reference sequence). This CDR3 spans 17 amino acids. CDR3: CASTHSLAGQRQETQYF. CDR3 DNA: TGTGCCAGCACCCACTCCCTAGCGGGGCAACGACAAGAGACCCAGTACTTC.

This clonotype was seen at least ten times. The genes are TRBV11-3 and TRBJ2-1; TRBD1 matches 7 bases. This CDR3 region has 15 residues. With 5 bases clipped from V and 3 bases from J, the junction kept 7 bases outside the gene matches. CDR1 SGHNT and CDR2 YENEEA come from the germline V gene. This chain's CDR3 is CASSPRTGGYNEQFF. The CDR3 DNA is TGTGCCAGCAGCCCCCGGACAGGAGGCTACAATGAGCAGTTCTTC.

This clonotype was counted ten times or more. This chain connects TRBV6-1 to TRBJ2-3, with TRBD1 identical over 9 bases. CDR3 length: 17 amino acids. Trimming removed 5 bases from V and 0 bases from J; junction bases left unmatched: 9. The germline CDR1 and CDR2 sequences are MNHNS and SASEGT. The CDR3 DNA reads as TGTGCCAGCAGTAGGGACAGGGACTCTCTGAGCACAGATACGCAGTATTTT. This encodes CASSRDRDSLSTDTQYF.

This clonotype was seen ten or more times. The chain couples TRBV9 to TRBJ2-2, with D tentatively TRBD1 (6 bases). V lost 7 bases, J lost 5 bases, and 15 bases lay in between. Germline CDR1 reads SGDLS; CDR2 reads YYNGEE. There are 14 residues in the CDR3. CDR3 DNA: TGTGCCAGCGGTACCTCCAGGGGTACCGGGGAGCTGTTTTTT. This codes for CASGTSRGTGELFF.

This clonotype was counted a few times. The chain recombines TRBV27 with TRBJ1-2, with D unclear. The CDR3 contains 16 residues. The germline gives CDR1 MNHEY, CDR2 SMNVEV (reference sequence). The V and J ends lost 0 bases and 8 bases respectively, with 19 bases between them. CDR3 protein: CASSLSSGQPGGGYTF. For the CDR3, the DNA is TGTGCCAGCAGTTTATCTTCTGGTCAACCCGGAGGCGGCTACACCTTC.

There are many counts of this clonotype. CDR3 sequence reads: CASSLDSLAYEQYF. The CDR3 DNA follows: TGTGCCAGCAGCCTCGACAGCCTCGCCTACGAGCAGTACTTC. This chain connects TRBV7-9 to TRBJ2-7, with D possibly matching TRBD1 (5 bases). The CDR3 is made up of 14 amino acids. Germline assignment: CDR1 SEHNR and CDR2 FQNEAQ (reference sequence). V lost 5 bases to trimming and J lost 2 bases, with 13 bases between them.

This clonotype was found many times. The gene calls are TRBV5-1 and TRBJ2-5, with 11 bases identical to TRBD1. V lost 3 bases and J lost 4; bases outside the gene matches: 11. This CDR3 region has 17 residues. Germline CDR1 SGHRS, CDR2 YFSETQ. CDR3 nucleotides: TGCGCCAGCAGCTCGCAGCCGGGACAGGGGGTATCAGAGACCCAGTACTTC. It translates to CASSSQPGQGVSETQYF.

This clonotype has just a few counts. The chain carries TRBV5-4 and TRBJ2-2, with 7 bases fitting TRBD2. CDR1 and CDR2 from the germline V gene are SGHNT and YYREEE (reference sequence). V dropped 4 bases and J dropped 0; count of bases not matched to a gene: 3. The length of the CDR3 is 15 residues. The chain's CDR3 is CASSPGGTNTGELFF. The CDR3 DNA reads as TGTGCCAGCAGCCCCGGGGGGACGAACACCGGGGAGCTGTTTTTT.